One sample yielded the 28 T cell receptor beta chains listed below, sequenced in a study of neurological immune-mediated disorders. TCRdb reprocessed the 5' RACE reads via MiXCR and lists one record per CDR3 protein. This sample yields tens of thousands of distinct CDR3 sequences, of which 4.5% are seen a single time; 5.5% to 6.5% belongs to the top ten. Sequencing was carried out using PBMCs. Receptors were obtained from a woman aged 60-70 years with multiple sclerosis.

This clonotype was picked up many times. The V gene is TRBV9, the J gene TRBJ2-1, with TRBD2 identical over 7 bases. V shed 0 bases, J shed 2 bases, and the junction held 5 bases outside the gene matches. This CDR3 has 16 residues. From germline, CDR1 is SGDLS and CDR2 YYNGEE. This CDR3 reads CASSVVGGRTYNEQFF. CDR3 DNA: TGTGCCAGCAGCGTAGTGGGAGGGAGGACCTACAATGAGCAGTTCTTC.

The table lists this clonotype with many counts. The genes are TRBV20-1 and TRBJ2-7; D remains unclear. V lost 6 bases and J lost 2, with 8 bases in between. Germline lookup yields CDR1 DFQATT and CDR2 SNEGSKA (reference sequence). This CDR3 spans 11 amino acids. CDR3 DNA: TGCAGTGCCCTCACGACCTACGAGCAGTACTTC. Residues: CSALTTYEQYF.

This clonotype appeared many times. The gene calls are TRBV11-2 and TRBJ2-7, with no clear D. The CDR3 covers 13 residues. Between the trimmed V and J ends, which lost 3 bases and 4 bases, there was a span of 10 bases. Germline lookup yields CDR1 SGHAT and CDR2 FQNNGV. The CDR3 here is CASSFLMGYEQYV. In DNA, the CDR3 is TGTGCCAGCAGCTTTCTGATGGGTTACGAGCAGTACGTC.

This clonotype has a count of ten or more. V is TRBV28 and J is TRBJ2-7; 9 bases fit TRBD1. This CDR3 spans 16 amino acids. Germline loops: CDR1 MDHEN, CDR2 SYDVKM. The V gene end was trimmed by 6 bases and the J gene end by 0 bases; junction bases not matched to a gene: 9. Here the CDR3 DNA reads TGTGCCAGCAGGACAACTGGGACAGGGAGCTCCTACGAGCAGTACTTC. Residues: CASRTTGTGSSYEQYF.

This clonotype was counted at least ten times. The chain uses TRBV7-2 and TRBJ1-1; no firm D call. Germline V lookup: CDR1 SGHTA, CDR2 FQGNSA. V was clipped by 1 base and J by 0 bases, with 6 bases between them. The CDR3 consists of 14 residues. CDR3 nucleotide sequence: TGTGCCAGCAGCTTAGTTGTGATGAACACTGAAGCTTTCTTT. This gives the protein CASSLVVMNTEAFF.

This clonotype was seen at least ten times. The rearrangement uses TRBV7-2 and TRBJ2-4; D is unclear. The CDR3 covers 13 residues. Trimming took 5 bases from V and 7 from J, leaving 12 bases between them. The germline gives CDR1 SGHTA, CDR2 FQGNSA. As DNA, the CDR3 is TGTGCCAGCAGCCCGCTCAACGTTAACATTCAGTACTTC. This encodes CASSPLNVNIQYF.

This clonotype was detected only a few times. The CDR3 sequence: CASSLNRFYGYTF. Here the CDR3 DNA reads TGTGCCAGCAGTTTAAACAGGTTCTATGGCTACACCTTC. The J gene is TRBJ1-2, the V gene TRBV12-3 or TRBV12-4; D perhaps matches TRBD1 (5 bases). Trimming took 2 bases from V and 4 from J, leaving 8 bases between them. There are 13 residues in the CDR3.

In its sample, this clonotype was seen many times. The chain uses TRBV29-1 and TRBJ2-5, with D tentatively TRBD2 (5 bases). This CDR3 contains 12 residues. V was cut by 7 bases and J by 5 bases, with 14 bases left in between. CDR1 SQVTM and CDR2 ANQGSEA come from the germline V gene. CDR3 protein: CSDRTGGETQYF. For the CDR3, the DNA is TGCAGCGACCGGACCGGCGGGGAGACCCAGTACTTC.

This clonotype came up many times. V usage is TRBV7-9 and J usage is TRBJ1-6, with 8 bases that match TRBD1. The V gene's germline CDR1 is SEHNR and CDR2 FQNEAQ (reference sequence). J lost 8 bases, V lost 4 bases, and 1 base had no gene match. The CDR3 consists of 13 residues. The CDR3 loop is CASSWGQDSPLHF. CDR3 bases: TGTGCCAGCAGCTGGGGACAGGATTCACCCCTCCACTTT.

This clonotype appeared a few times. V and J are TRBV7-9 and TRBJ2-2; possible D gene TRBD2, 6 bases. CDR1 and CDR2 from the germline V gene are SEHNR and FQNEAQ (reference sequence). The V and J ends lost 5 bases and 7 bases respectively, with 14 bases between them. The CDR3 is made up of 14 amino acids. In DNA form, the CDR3 reads TGTGCCAGCAGCATTGCGGGGCCTGACGGGGAGCTGTTTTTT. Protein sequence: CASSIAGPDGELFF.

This clonotype was counted between two and nine times. This chain uses TRBV18 with TRBJ1-1, with D perhaps TRBD1 (5 bases). Germline-derived CDR1 and CDR2 are KGHSH and LQKENI. Trimming pared 3 bases from V and 1 base from J, leaving 12 bases between. This CDR3 has 15 residues. CDR3: CASSPTGVPNTEAFF. Here the CDR3 DNA reads TGTGCCAGCTCACCCACGGGGGTACCGAACACTGAAGCTTTCTTT.

This clonotype was recorded only once. V gene TRBV29-1 combines with J gene TRBJ1-5, with D possibly matching TRBD1 (6 bases). Germline V CDR1 and CDR2: SQVTM, ANQGSEA. The germline V and J ends were trimmed by 4 bases and 9 bases, with 13 bases remaining between them. The CDR3 contains 12 residues. CDR3 nucleotide sequence: TGCAGCGTTGGGGACACCTTTGGGCCCCAGCATTTT. Translating gives CSVGDTFGPQHF.

This clonotype was detected many times. The J gene is TRBJ2-2, the V gene TRBV12-3 or TRBV12-4, with D possibly being TRBD1 (6 bases). Trimming removed 5 bases at V and 4 bases at J, with 11 bases between. CDR3 length: 14 residues. The CDR3 DNA is TGTGCCAGCAGTCCCACAGGGCGCACCGGGGAGCTGTTTTTT. Translating gives CASSPTGRTGELFF.

This clonotype occurred a few times. CDR3 bases: TGCGCCAGCAGCCTAATGTGGGGGTCCTACGAGCAGTACTTC. Protein: CASSLMWGSYEQYF. The chain joins TRBV4-1 to TRBJ2-7; perhaps D is TRBD1 or TRBD2 (5 bases each). The V gene's germline CDR1 is MGHRA and CDR2 YSYEKL. The CDR3 totals 14 residues. V lost 4 bases, J lost 1 base, and 11 bases lay in between.

The table lists this clonotype with many counts. The V call is TRBV5-1, the J call TRBJ1-5; 9 nucleotides line up with TRBD1. J lost 5 bases, V lost 4 bases, and 4 bases had no gene match. Germline CDR1 and CDR2: SGHRS and YFSETQ. The length of the CDR3 is 14 residues. CDR3 residues: CASSPGQGDQPQHF. The CDR3 coding sequence is TGCGCCAGCAGCCCGGGACAGGGAGATCAGCCCCAGCATTTT.

This clonotype has only a few counts. The CDR3 coding sequence is TGTGCCAGTAGTATTCGGTCGAACACCGGGGAGCTGTTTTTT. Its translation is CASSIRSNTGELFF. This chain uses TRBV19 with TRBJ2-2; no clear D. The CDR3 covers 14 residues. Trimming removed 3 bases at V and 0 bases at J, with 5 bases between. Germline V gives CDR1 LNHDA, CDR2 SQIVND (reference sequence).

This clonotype was seen repeatedly, ten times or more. V usage is TRBV7-2 and J usage is TRBJ2-1, with no clear D. Per germline, CDR1 SGHTA and CDR2 FQGNSA. The CDR3 is 11 residues long. Trimming cost V 5 bases and J 5 bases, with 4 bases left between them. CDR3: CASSPHNEQFF. DNA of the CDR3: TGTGCCAGCAGCCCCCACAATGAGCAGTTCTTC. Together with reference TRBV7-2 and TRBJ2-1, the CDR3 gives the full variable domain: GAGVSQSPSNKVTEKGKDVELRCDPISGHTALYWYRQSLGQGLEFLIYFQGNSAPDKSGLPSDRFSAERTGGSVSTLTIQRTQQEDSAVYLCASSPHNEQFFGPGTRLTVL.

V gene TRBV5-1 combines with J gene TRBJ2-1; D possibly matches TRBD1 or TRBD2 (5 bases each). Germline V gene data show CDR1 as SGHRS and CDR2 as YFSETQ. CDR3 length: 14 amino acids. With 0 bases removed from V and 10 bases from J, the gap between germline ends came to 14 bases. The CDR3 DNA reads TGCGCCAGCAGCTTGGCCGTAGGGGAGTACGAGCAGTTCTTC. Encoded protein: CASSLAVGEYEQFF.

The chain recombines TRBV20-1 with TRBJ1-2; D gene uncertain. The V gene's germline CDR1 is DFQATT and CDR2 SNEGSKA (reference sequence). CDR3 length: 11 amino acids. Trimming removed 3 bases at V and 9 bases at J, with 11 bases between. CDR3 bases: TGCAGTGCTAGTGATGGGCCACGCTACACCTTC. This translates into CSASDGPRYTF.

In this sample, this clonotype turned up many times. This CDR3 reads CASRWAGADNEQFF. As DNA, the CDR3 is TGCGCCAGCAGGTGGGCAGGGGCCGACAATGAGCAGTTCTTC. The rearrangement joins TRBV5-1 to TRBJ2-1, with D perhaps TRBD1 (6 bases). The ends were cut back, 5 bases at V and 5 bases at J, with 14 bases in the middle. In germline, CDR1 is SGHRS, CDR2 YFSETQ. The CDR3 spans 14 residues.

In its sample, this clonotype was seen many times. The J gene is TRBJ2-3, the V gene TRBV5-1; 9 positions agree with TRBD2. The CDR3 consists of 14 residues. CDR1 and CDR2 (germline): SGHRS, YFSETQ. After removal of 0 bases from V and 11 bases from J, the junction contained 7 bases not matched to a gene. CDR3 sequence: CASSLALAGQMQYF. DNA of the CDR3: TGCGCCAGCAGCTTGGCGCTAGCGGGACAGATGCAGTATTTT.

The rearrangement uses TRBV7-2 and TRBJ2-3, with 12 bases aligning to TRBD2. Germline V gene data show CDR1 as SGHTA and CDR2 as FQGNSA. The junction had 4 bases not matched to a gene; V was cut back by 5 bases and J by 4 bases. The CDR3 contains 15 residues. Here the CDR3 DNA reads TGTGCCAGCAGCATACTAGCGGGAGGAGCAGATACGCAGTATTTT. Amino acids: CASSILAGGADTQYF.

In this sample, this clonotype turned up many times. CDR3 protein: CASSRATGFANEQFF. CDR3 DNA: TGCGCCAGCAGCCGCGCTACGGGATTCGCCAATGAGCAGTTCTTC. The chain combines TRBV4-3 with TRBJ2-1; tentatively, D is TRBD2 (5 bases). V was shortened by 4 bases and J by 6 bases, with 16 bases between the two germline ends. The CDR3 totals 15 residues. Germline V lookup: CDR1 LGHNA, CDR2 YSLEER.

The CDR3 nucleotides read TGTGCCAGCAGCCAAGCGAAACTAGATGTGATAGATACGCAGTATTTT. This translates into CASSQAKLDVIDTQYF. The rearrangement links TRBV3-1 to TRBJ2-3; tentatively, D is TRBD2 (5 bases). The V gene's germline CDR1 is LGHDT and CDR2 YNNKEL (reference sequence). The CDR3 runs to 16 residues. Trimming left V 1 base short and J 5 bases short, with 16 bases between.

This clonotype was observed many times. The genes are TRBV20-1 and TRBJ2-7; D possibly matches TRBD1 or TRBD2 (5 bases each). CDR1 DFQATT and CDR2 SNEGSKA come from the germline V gene (reference sequence). This CDR3 region has 12 residues. Trimming shortened V by 6 bases and J by 2 bases, and 11 bases separated the two germline ends. In DNA, the CDR3 is TGCAGTGCCATACGGGGCGCCTACGAGCAGTACTTC. It is translated as CSAIRGAYEQYF.

The chain recombines TRBV9 with TRBJ2-3, with 7 bases identical to TRBD1. The CDR3 runs 15 residues. The germline gives CDR1 SGDLS, CDR2 YYNGEE. V lost 3 bases to trimming and J lost 6 bases; unmatched junction nucleotides: 10. The CDR3 is CASSATSDRADTQYF. CDR3 nucleotide sequence: TGTGCCAGCAGCGCAACCTCCGACAGGGCTGATACGCAGTATTTT.

The sample holds a few counts of this clonotype. A read error is likely, as this CDR3 ends without the conserved phenylalanine or tryptophan. J is TRBJ2-7 and V is TRBV13, with D perhaps matching TRBD1 (6 bases). V lost 3 bases to trimming and J lost 9 bases, with 15 bases between them. CDR3 length: 13 amino acids. CDR1 and CDR2 from the germline V gene are PRHDT and FYEKMQ (reference sequence). CDR3 nucleotide sequence: TGTGCCAGCAGCTTGGGGGCTATTACGCTGCAGTACAAC. Encoded protein: CASSLGAITLQYN.

This clonotype was counted many times. V gene TRBV7-2 combines with J gene TRBJ2-1; maybe TRBD2 (6 bases). The CDR3 contains 14 residues. V was shortened by 5 bases and J by 8 bases, with 16 bases between the two germline ends. Germline CDR1 is SGHTA and CDR2 is FQGNSA. The CDR3 DNA follows: TGTGCCAGCAGCATTAGCGGTACCTTCGATGAGCAGTTCTTC. It encodes CASSISGTFDEQFF. Looking up the rest from reference TRBV7-2 and TRBJ2-1 gives the full variable domain: GAGVSQSPSNKVTEKGKDVELRCDPISGHTALYWYRQSLGQGLEFLIYFQGNSAPDKSGLPSDRFSAERTGGSVSTLTIQRTQQEDSAVYLCASSISGTFDEQFFGPGTRLTVL.